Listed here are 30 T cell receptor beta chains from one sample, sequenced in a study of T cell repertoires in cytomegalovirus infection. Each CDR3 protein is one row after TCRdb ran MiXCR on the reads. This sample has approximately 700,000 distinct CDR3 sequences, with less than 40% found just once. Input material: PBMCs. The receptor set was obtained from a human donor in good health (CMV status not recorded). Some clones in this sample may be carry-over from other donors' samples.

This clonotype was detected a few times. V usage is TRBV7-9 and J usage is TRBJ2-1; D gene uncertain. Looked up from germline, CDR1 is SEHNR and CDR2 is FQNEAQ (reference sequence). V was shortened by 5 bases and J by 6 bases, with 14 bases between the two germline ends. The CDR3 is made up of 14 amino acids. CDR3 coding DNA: TGTGCCAGCAGCGGTCATAGGGTTCCCAATGAGCAGTTCTTC. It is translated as CASSGHRVPNEQFF.

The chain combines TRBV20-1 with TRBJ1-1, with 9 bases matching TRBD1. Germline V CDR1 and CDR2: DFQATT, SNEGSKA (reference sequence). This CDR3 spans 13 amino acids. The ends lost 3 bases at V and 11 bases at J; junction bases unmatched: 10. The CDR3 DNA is TGCAGTGCTAGGATGGGACAGGGCGACAGGGCTTTCTTT. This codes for CSARMGQGDRAFF.

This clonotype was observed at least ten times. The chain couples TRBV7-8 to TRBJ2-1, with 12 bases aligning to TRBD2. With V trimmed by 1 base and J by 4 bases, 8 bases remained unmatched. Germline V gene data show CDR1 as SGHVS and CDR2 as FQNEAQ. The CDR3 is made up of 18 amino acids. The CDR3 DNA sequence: TGTGCCAGCAGCTTAGTAGGATCTAGCGGGAGGGCGTACAATGAGCAGTTCTTC. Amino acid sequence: CASSLVGSSGRAYNEQFF.

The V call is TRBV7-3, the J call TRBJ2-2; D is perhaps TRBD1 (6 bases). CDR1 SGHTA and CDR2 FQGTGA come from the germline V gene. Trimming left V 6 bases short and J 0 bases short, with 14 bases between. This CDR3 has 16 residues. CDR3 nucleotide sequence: TGTGCCAGCAGGCAAAAGGGACATACGAACACCGGGGAGCTGTTTTTT. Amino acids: CASRQKGHTNTGELFF.

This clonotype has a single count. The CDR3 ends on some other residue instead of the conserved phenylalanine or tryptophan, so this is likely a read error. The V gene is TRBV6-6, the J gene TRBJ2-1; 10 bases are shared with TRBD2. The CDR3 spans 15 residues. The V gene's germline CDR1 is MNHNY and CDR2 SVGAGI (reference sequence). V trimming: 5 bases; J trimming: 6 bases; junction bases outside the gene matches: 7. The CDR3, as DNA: TGTGCCAGCAGTGTTCTAGCGGGAGTGAGCAATGAGCAGTTCTTA. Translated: CASSVLAGVSNEQFL.

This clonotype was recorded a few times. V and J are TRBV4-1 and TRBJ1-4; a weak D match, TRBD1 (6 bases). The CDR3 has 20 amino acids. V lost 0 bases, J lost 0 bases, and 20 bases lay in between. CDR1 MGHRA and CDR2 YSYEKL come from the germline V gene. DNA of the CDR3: TGCGCCAGCAGCCAAGATCGGAGCGGGGGCCTCGACGCAACTAATGAAAAACTGTTTTTT. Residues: CASSQDRSGGLDATNEKLFF.

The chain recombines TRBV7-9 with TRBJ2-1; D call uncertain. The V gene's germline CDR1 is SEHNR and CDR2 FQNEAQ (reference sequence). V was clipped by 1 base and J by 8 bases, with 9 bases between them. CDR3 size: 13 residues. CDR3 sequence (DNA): TGTGCCAGCAGCTTAGTAAACCTGCATGAGCAGTTCTTC. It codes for CASSLVNLHEQFF.

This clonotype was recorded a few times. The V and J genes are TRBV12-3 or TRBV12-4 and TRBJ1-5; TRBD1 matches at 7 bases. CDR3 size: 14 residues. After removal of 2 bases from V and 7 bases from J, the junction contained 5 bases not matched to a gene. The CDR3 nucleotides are TGTGCCAGCAGTTTACGACAGGGATTCCAGCCCCAGCATTTT. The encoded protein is CASSLRQGFQPQHF.

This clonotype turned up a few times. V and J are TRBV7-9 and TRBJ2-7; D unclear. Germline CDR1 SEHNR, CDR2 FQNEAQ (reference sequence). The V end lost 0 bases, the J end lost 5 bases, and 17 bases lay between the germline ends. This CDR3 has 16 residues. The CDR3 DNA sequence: TGTGCCAGCAGCTTAGCGCTCAACAGACTGGTTGACGAGCAGTACTTC. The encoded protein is CASSLALNRLVDEQYF.

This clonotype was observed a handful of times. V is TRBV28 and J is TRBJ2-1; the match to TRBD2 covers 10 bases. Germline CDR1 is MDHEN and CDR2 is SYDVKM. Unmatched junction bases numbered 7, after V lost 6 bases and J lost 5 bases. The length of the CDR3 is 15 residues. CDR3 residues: CASRASGSYHNEQFF. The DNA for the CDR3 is TGTGCCAGCAGAGCTAGCGGGAGCTACCACAATGAGCAGTTCTTC.

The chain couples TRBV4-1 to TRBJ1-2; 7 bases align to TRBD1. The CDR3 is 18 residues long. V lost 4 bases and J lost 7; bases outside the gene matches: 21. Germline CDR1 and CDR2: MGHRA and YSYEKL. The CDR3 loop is CASSRIPFLEGAFGGYTF. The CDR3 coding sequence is TGCGCCAGCAGCCGGATACCCTTTTTGGAGGGGGCTTTCGGTGGCTACACCTTC.

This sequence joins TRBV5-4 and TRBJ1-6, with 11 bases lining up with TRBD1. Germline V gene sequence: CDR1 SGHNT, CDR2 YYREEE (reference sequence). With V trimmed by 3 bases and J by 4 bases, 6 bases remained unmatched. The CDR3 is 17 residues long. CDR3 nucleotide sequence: TGTGCCAGCAGCTCAGCCGGACAGGGGGCTTATAATTCACCCCTCCACTTT. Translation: CASSSAGQGAYNSPLHF.

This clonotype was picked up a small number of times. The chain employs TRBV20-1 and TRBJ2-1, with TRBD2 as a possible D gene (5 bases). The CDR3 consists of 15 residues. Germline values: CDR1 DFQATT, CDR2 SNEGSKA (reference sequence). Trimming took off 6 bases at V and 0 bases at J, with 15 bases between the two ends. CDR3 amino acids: CSALERWNSYNEQFF. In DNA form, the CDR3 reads TGCAGTGCCCTTGAGCGGTGGAACTCCTACAATGAGCAGTTCTTC.

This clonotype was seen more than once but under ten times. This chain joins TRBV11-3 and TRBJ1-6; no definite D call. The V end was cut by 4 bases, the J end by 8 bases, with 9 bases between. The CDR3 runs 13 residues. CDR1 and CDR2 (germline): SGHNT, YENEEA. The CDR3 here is CASSYYRDSPLHF. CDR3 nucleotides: TGTGCCAGCAGCTATTACCGCGATTCACCCCTCCACTTT.

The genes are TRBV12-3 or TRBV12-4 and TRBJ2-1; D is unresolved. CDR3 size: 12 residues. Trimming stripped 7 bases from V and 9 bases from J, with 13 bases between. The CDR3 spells CASTERLSEQFF. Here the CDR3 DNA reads TGTGCCAGCACCGAACGTCTCTCTGAGCAGTTCTTC.

CDR3 in DNA: TGTGCCAGCAGCCCTCAGGGGGCTAGACAAGAGACCCAGTACTTC. This sequence encodes CASSPQGARQETQYF. This chain links TRBV7-3 with TRBJ2-5, with TRBD1 matching 8 bases. The CDR3 has 15 amino acids. V was pared by 5 bases and J by 2 bases, with 7 bases of the junction left unmatched. Per the germline V gene, CDR1 is SGHTA and CDR2 is FQGTGA.

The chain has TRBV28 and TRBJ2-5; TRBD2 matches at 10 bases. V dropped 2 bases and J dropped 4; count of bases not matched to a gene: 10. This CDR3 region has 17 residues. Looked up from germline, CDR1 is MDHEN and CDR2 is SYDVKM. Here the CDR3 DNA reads TGTGCCAGCAGTTTAAGTATCGGGCTAGCGGGAGTAGAGACCCAGTACTTC. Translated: CASSLSIGLAGVETQYF. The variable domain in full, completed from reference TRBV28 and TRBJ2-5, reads DVKVTQSSRYLVKRTGEKVFLECVQDMDHENMFWYRQDPGLGLRLIYFSYDVKMKEKGDIPEGYSVSREKKERFSLILESASTNQTSMYLCASSLSIGLAGVETQYFGPGTRLLVL.

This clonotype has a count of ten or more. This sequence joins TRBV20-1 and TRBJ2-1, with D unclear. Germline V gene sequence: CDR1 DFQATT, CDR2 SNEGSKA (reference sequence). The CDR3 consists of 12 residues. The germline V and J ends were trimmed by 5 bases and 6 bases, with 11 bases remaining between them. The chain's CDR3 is CSAPGVRNEQFF. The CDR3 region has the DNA TGCAGTGCTCCCGGTGTACGCAATGAGCAGTTCTTC.

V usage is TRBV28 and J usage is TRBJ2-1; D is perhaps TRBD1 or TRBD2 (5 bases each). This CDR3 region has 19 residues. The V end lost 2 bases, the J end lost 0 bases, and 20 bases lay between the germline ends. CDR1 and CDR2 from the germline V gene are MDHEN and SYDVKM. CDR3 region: CASSLGTVMGPNSYNEQFF. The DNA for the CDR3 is TGTGCCAGCAGTTTAGGGACCGTCATGGGGCCAAACTCCTACAATGAGCAGTTCTTC.

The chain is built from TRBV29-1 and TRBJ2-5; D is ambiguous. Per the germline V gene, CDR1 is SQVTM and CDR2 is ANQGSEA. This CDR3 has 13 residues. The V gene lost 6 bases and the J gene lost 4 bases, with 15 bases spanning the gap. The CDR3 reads CSVNLGLSETQYF. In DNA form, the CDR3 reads TGCAGCGTCAACCTAGGGTTATCAGAGACCCAGTACTTC. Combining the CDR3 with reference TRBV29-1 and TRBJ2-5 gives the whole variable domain SAVISQKPSRDICQRGTSLTIQCQVDSQVTMMFWYRQQPGQSLTLIATANQGSEATYESGFVIDKFPISRPNLTFSTLTVSNMSPEDSSIYLCSVNLGLSETQYFGPGTRLLVL.

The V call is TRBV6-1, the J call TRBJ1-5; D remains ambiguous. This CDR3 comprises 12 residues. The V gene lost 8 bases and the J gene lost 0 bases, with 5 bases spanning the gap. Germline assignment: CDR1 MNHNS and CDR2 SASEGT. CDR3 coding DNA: TGTGCCAGCCATTATAGCAATCAGCCCCAGCATTTT. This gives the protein CASHYSNQPQHF.

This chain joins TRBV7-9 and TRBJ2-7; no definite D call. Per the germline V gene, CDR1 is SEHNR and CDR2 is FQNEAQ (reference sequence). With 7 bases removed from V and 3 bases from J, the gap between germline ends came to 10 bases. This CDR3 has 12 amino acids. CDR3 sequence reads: CASKGYSYEQYF. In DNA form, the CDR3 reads TGTGCCAGCAAGGGCTACAGCTACGAGCAGTACTTC.

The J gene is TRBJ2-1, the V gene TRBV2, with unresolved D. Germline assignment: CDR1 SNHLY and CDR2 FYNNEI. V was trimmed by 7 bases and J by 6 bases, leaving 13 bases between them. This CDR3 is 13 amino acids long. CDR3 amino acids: CASNTVPCNEQFF. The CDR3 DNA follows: TGTGCCAGCAATACGGTACCATGCAATGAGCAGTTCTTC.

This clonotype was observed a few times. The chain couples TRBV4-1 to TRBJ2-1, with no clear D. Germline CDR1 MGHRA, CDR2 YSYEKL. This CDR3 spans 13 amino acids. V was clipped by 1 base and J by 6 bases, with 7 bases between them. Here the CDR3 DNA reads TGCGCCAGCAGCCAAGGGGCCAGCAATGAGCAGTTCTTC. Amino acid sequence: CASSQGASNEQFF.

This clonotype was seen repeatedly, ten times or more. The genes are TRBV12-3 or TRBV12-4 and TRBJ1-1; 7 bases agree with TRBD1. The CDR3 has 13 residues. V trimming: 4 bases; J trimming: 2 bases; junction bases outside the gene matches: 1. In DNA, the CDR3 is TGTGCCAGCAGTTACAGGGGAAACACTGAAGCTTTCTTT. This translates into CASSYRGNTEAFF.

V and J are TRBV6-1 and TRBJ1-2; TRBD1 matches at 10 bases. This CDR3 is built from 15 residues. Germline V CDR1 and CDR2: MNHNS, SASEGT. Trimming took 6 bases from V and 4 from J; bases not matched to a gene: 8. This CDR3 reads CASSTRDRGCYGYTF. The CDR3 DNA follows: TGTGCCAGCAGCACCCGGGACAGGGGTTGCTATGGCTACACCTTC.

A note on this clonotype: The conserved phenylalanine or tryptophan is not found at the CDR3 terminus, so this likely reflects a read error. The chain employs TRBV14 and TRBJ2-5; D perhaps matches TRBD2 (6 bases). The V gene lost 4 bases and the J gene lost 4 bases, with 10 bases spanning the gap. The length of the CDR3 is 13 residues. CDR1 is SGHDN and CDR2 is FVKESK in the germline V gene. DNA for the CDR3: TGTGCCAGCAGCCTAGGGAGGTCAGAGACCCAGTACGTC. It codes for CASSLGRSETQYV.

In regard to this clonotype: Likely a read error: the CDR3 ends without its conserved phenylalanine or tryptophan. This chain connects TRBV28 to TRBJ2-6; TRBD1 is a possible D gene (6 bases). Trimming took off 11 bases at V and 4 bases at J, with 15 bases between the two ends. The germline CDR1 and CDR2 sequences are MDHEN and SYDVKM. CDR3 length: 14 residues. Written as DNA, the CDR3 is TGTGCCGGTAACAGGGCAGGAGGGGCCAACGTCCTGACTTTG. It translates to CAGNRAGGANVLTL.

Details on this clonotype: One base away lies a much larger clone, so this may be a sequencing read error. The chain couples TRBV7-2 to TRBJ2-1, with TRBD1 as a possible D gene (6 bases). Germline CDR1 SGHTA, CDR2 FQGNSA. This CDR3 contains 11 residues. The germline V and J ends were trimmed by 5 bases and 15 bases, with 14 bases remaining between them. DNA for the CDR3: TGTGCCAGCAGCCTTAGGACAGTAGTGTTCTTC. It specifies CASSLRTVVFF.

The CDR3 nucleotides read TGCGCCAGCAGCCTCCTCGGGACAGGATCGAACACTGAAGCTTTCTTT. The encoded protein is CASSLLGTGSNTEAFF. The rearrangement joins TRBV5-1 to TRBJ1-1; 8 bases match TRBD1. This CDR3 region has 16 residues. Germline CDR1 reads SGHRS; CDR2 reads YFSETQ. The V gene end was trimmed by 4 bases and the J gene end by 1 base; junction bases not matched to a gene: 9.